Detailed here is one TCR beta chain. These data originate in a study of blood T cell repertoires in COVID-19. Original processing methods: Amplification of reference gene primers was used by the study to estimate nucleated cell counts. Sequencing used immunoSEQ multiplex PCR; TCRdb keeps in-frame clones, though not all of them. V, J and clone size were drawn from that table, and D and trimming were deduced from the DNA. The table has about 230,000 clones, 65% to 90% seen once. A Seattle source enrolled patients during active infection and followed them longitudinally. Germline V gene data show CDR1 as MNHEY and CDR2 as SVGEGT. The V segment lost 6 bases and the J segment 4 bases; nucleotides outside the gene matches: 6. The CDR3 consists of 14 residues.

Specimen: peripheral blood. This receptor was taken from a man over 45 with COVID-19, enrolled during active disease. The genes are TRBV6-2 or TRBV6-3 and TRBJ1-1; 9 nucleotides align to TRBD1. CDR3 sequence reads: CASSPTGGSTEAFF. In DNA form, the CDR3 reads TGTGCCAGCAGCCCGACAGGGGGTAGCACTGAAGCTTTCTTT.